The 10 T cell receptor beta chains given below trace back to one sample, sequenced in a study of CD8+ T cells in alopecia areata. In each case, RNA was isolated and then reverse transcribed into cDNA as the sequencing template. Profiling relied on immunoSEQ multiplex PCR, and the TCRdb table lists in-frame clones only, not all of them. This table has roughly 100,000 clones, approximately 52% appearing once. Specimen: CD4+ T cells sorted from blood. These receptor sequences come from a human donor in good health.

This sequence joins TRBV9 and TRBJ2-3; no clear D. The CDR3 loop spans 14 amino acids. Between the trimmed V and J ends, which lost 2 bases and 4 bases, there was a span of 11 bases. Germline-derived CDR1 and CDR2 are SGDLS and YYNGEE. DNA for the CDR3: TGTGCCAGCAGCGTGGACCACCCCCCAGATACGCAGTATTTT. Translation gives CASSVDHPPDTQYF.

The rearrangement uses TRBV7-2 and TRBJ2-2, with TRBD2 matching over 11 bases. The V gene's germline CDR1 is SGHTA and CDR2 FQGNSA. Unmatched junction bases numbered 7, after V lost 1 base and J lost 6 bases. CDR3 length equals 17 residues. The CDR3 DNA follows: TGTGCCAGCAGCTTAGTCGGGCTAGCGGGGGGCCCCGGGGAGCTGTTTTTT. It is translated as CASSLVGLAGGPGELFF.

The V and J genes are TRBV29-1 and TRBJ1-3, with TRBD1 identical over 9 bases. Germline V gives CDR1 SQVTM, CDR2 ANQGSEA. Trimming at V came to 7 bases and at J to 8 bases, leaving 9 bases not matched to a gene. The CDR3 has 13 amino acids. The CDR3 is CSAWTGVGDTIYF. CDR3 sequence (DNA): TGCAGCGCCTGGACAGGGGTGGGGGACACCATATATTTT.

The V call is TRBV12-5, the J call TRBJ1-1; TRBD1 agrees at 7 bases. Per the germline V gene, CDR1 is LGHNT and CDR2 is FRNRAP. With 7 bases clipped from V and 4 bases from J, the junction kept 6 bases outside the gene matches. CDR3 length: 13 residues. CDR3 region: CASDLTGTTEAFF. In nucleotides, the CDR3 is TGTGCTAGTGACCTGACAGGGACCACTGAAGCTTTCTTT.

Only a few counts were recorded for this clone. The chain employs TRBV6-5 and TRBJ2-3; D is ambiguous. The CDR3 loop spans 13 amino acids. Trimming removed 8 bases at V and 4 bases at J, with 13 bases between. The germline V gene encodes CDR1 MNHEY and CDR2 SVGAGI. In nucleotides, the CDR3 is TGTGCCAGCGGGTACAAGCTGGCAGATACGCAGTATTTT. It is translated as CASGYKLADTQYF.

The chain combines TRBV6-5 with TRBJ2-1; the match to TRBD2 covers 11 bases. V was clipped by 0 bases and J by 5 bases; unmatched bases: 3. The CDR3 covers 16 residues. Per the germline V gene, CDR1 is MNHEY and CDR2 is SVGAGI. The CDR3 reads CASSYSRLAGNNEQFF. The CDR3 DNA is TGTGCCAGCAGTTACTCGAGACTAGCGGGAAACAATGAGCAGTTCTTC.

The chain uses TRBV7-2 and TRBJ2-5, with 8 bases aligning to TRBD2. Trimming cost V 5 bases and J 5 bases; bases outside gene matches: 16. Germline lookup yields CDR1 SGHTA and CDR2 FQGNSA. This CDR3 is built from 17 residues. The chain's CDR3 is CASSPSGGAPPGETQYF. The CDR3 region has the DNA TGTGCCAGCAGCCCCTCCGGGGGGGCTCCCCCTGGGGAGACCCAGTACTTC.

In DNA, the CDR3 is TGTGCCAGTAAAGAAGTTAACACAGATACGCAGTATTTT. Translated, it gives CASKEVNTDTQYF. The chain uses TRBV19 and TRBJ2-3; D is unclear. The V end lost 7 bases, the J end lost 2 bases, and 10 bases lay between the germline ends. CDR3 length: 13 residues. The germline V gene has CDR1 LNHDA and CDR2 SQIVND (reference sequence). The full variable domain, in which reference TRBV19 and TRBJ2-3 provide the parts outside the CDR3, is DGGITQSPKYLFRKEGQNVTLSCEQNLNHDAMYWYRQDPGQGLRLIYYSQIVNDFQKGDIAEGYSVSREKKESFPLTVTSAQKNPTAFYLCASKEVNTDTQYFGPGTRLTVL.

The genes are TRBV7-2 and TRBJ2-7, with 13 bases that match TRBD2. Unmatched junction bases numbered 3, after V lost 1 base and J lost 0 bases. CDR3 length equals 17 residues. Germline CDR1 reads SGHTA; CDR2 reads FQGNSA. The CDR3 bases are TGTGCCAGCAGCTTAGATAGACTAGCGGGGGGCTCCTACGAGCAGTACTTC. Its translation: CASSLDRLAGGSYEQYF.

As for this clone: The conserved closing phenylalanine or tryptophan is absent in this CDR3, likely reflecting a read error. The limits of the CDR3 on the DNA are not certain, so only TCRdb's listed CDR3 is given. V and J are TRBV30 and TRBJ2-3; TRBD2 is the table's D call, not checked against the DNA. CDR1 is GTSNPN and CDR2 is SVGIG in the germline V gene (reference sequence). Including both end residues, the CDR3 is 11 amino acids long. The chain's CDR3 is CAPSLEPPGNV.